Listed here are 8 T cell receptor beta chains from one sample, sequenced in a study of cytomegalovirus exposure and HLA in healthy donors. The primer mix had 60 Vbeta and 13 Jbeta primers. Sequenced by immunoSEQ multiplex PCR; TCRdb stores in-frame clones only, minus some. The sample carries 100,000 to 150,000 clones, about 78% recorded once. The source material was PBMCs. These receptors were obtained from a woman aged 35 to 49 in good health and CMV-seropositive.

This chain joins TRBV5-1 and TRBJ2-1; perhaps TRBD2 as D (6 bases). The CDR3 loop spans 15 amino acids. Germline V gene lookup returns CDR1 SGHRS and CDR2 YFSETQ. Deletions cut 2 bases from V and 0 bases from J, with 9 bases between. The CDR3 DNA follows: TGCGCCAGCAGCTTTGACGGGGGCTCCTACAATGAGCAGTTCTTC. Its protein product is CASSFDGGSYNEQFF.

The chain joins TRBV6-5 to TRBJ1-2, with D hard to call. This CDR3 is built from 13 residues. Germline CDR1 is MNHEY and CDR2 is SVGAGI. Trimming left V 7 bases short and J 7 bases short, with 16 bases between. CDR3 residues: CASTREGGSGYTF. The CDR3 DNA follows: TGTGCCAGCACCCGCGAGGGTGGAAGTGGCTACACCTTC.

The CDR3 spells CASSEPSTGTTFF. CDR3 DNA sequence: TGCGCCAGCAGCGAACCATCGACAGGGACGACTTTCTTT. The rearrangement uses TRBV5-1 and TRBJ1-1; 7 bases map to TRBD1. The CDR3 is made up of 13 amino acids. Germline V gene sequence: CDR1 SGHRS, CDR2 YFSETQ. V dropped 4 bases and J dropped 12; count of bases not matched to a gene: 12.

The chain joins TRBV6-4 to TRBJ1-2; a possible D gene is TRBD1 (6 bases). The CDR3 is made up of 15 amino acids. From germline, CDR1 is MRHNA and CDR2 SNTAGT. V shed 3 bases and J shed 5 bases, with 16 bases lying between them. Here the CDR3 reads CASSEGTTGSYGYTF. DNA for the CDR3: TGTGCCAGCAGTGAGGGGACAACCGGGTCATATGGCTACACCTTC.

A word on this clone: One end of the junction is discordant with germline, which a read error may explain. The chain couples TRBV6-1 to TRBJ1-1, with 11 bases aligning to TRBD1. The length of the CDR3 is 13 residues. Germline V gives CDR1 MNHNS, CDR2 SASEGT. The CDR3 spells CASILRDGTGGTF. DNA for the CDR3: TGTGCCAGCATCCTTAGGGATGGGACAGGGGGTACCTTT.

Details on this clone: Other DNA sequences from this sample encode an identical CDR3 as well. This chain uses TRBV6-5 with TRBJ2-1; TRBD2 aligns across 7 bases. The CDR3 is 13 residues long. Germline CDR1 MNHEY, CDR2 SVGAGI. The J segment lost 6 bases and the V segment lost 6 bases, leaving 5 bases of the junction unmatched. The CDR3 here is CASSPWGGNEQFF. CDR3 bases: TGTGCCAGCAGCCCGTGGGGGGGCAATGAGCAGTTCTTC.

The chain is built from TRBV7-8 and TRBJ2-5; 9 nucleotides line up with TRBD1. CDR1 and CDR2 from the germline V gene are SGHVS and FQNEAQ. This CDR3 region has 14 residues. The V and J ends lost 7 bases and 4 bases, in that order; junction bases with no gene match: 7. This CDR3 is CASTFRQGGETQYF. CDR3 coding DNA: TGTGCCAGCACCTTCAGACAGGGGGGAGAGACCCAGTACTTC.

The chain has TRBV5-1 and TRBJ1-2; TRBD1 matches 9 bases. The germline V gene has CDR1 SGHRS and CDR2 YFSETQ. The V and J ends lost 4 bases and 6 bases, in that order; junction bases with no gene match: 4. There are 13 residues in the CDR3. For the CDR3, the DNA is TGCGCCAGCAGCCCCCGGGACAGGGATGGCTACACCTTC. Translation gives CASSPRDRDGYTF.